Shown below are 25 T cell receptor beta chains from a single sample sequenced in a study of cytomegalovirus exposure and HLA in healthy donors. The study ran its PCR with 60 Vbeta and 13 Jbeta primers. Here immunoSEQ multiplex PCR was the method, and the copy in TCRdb shows in-frame clones only, minus some. The sample has tens of thousands of clones, over 70% seen once. The sequenced sample consisted of PBMCs. The source is a man between 65 and 80 years old in good health and CMV-seronegative.

The rearrangement links TRBV6-1 to TRBJ1-4; D not resolved. The ends were cut back, 4 bases at V and 0 bases at J, with 12 bases in the middle. The germline V gene has CDR1 MNHNS and CDR2 SASEGT. The CDR3 runs 16 residues. CDR3 region: CASSVPTAATNEKLFF. The CDR3 coding sequence is TGTGCCAGCAGTGTACCTACAGCGGCAACTAATGAAAAACTGTTTTTT.

The rearrangement joins TRBV4-3 to TRBJ2-2; a weak D match, TRBD1 (6 bases). Germline V gene data show CDR1 as LGHNA and CDR2 as YSLEER. CDR3 length: 16 residues. Trimming removed 2 bases from V and 0 bases from J, with 10 bases in between. The chain's CDR3 is CASSQQGIANTGELFF. The CDR3 nucleotides are TGCGCCAGCAGCCAACAGGGGATCGCGAACACCGGGGAGCTGTTTTTT.

The V and J genes are TRBV11-2 and TRBJ1-2, with 7 positions matching TRBD1. After removal of 5 bases from V and 4 bases from J, the junction contained 10 bases not matched to a gene. The CDR3 totals 15 residues. Germline V gene sequence: CDR1 SGHAT, CDR2 FQNNGV. The CDR3 DNA reads as TGTGCCAGCAGCCTAAGGTTGGGACAGACCTATGGCTACACCTTC. It translates to CASSLRLGQTYGYTF.

The DNA for the CDR3 is TGTGCCAGCAGCTTTGTAGCGGGATACCAAGAGACCCAGTACTTC. Its translation: CASSFVAGYQETQYF. This sequence joins TRBV11-2 and TRBJ2-5, with 8 bases that match TRBD2. CDR3 length equals 15 residues. V was pared by 3 bases and J by 0 bases, with 3 bases of the junction left unmatched. Per the germline V gene, CDR1 is SGHAT and CDR2 is FQNNGV.

This clone was recorded only once. The chain joins TRBV19 to TRBJ2-3, with D uncertain. Trimming left V 7 bases short and J 0 bases short, with 11 bases between. The germline gives CDR1 LNHDA, CDR2 SQIVND (reference sequence). There are 14 residues in the CDR3. The CDR3 protein is CASTTLTSTDTQYF. The CDR3 DNA reads as TGTGCCAGTACCACTCTCACTAGCACAGATACGCAGTATTTT.

The rearrangement links TRBV23-1 to TRBJ1-6, with 7 bases fitting TRBD1. TRBV23-1 qualifies as an ORF whose function is uncertain. V gave up 3 bases and J gave up 10 bases; unmatched junction bases: 12. The CDR3 is 16 residues long. As DNA, the CDR3 is TGCGCCAGCAGTCATGTAGGGGGCCTCTCGGTCTCACCCCTCCACTTT. Residues: CASSHVGGLSVSPLHF.

V is TRBV5-1 and J is TRBJ1-5; D not resolved. Trimming pared 0 bases from V and 0 bases from J, leaving 7 bases between. The CDR3 is 15 residues long. The V gene's germline CDR1 is SGHRS and CDR2 YFSETQ. The CDR3 loop reads CASSLGHNSNQPQHF. The CDR3 bases are TGCGCCAGCAGCTTGGGACACAATAGCAATCAGCCCCAGCATTTT.

The chain employs TRBV5-1 and TRBJ1-6; perhaps TRBD1 as D (5 bases). Trimming pared 0 bases from V and 7 bases from J, leaving 14 bases between. Looked up from germline, CDR1 is SGHRS and CDR2 is YFSETQ. This CDR3 has 16 amino acids. In DNA, the CDR3 is TGCGCCAGCAGCTTGGCTGGGGGGAAGGGGAATTCACCCCTCCACTTT. It yields the protein CASSLAGGKGNSPLHF.

V gene TRBV10-3 combines with J gene TRBJ2-1, with 7 bases that match TRBD2. Germline loops: CDR1 ENHRY, CDR2 SYGVKD. V trimming: 6 bases; J trimming: 4 bases; junction bases outside the gene matches: 3. This CDR3 contains 13 residues. Written as DNA, the CDR3 is TGTGCCATCAGGGAGGGAGGGTACAATGAGCAGTTCTTC. This translates into CAIREGGYNEQFF.

In regard to this clone: The junction does not match germline at one end; this may be a read error. The V gene is TRBV7-2, the J gene TRBJ2-3, with no clear D. The CDR3 is made up of 13 amino acids. The germline V gene has CDR1 SGHTA and CDR2 FQGNSA. The CDR3 nucleotides are TGTGCCAGCAGCTTAGCGGCCCCAGATGCGCAGTATTTT. Amino acids: CASSLAAPDAQYF.

The chain uses TRBV5-1 and TRBJ1-6; D perhaps matches TRBD1 (5 bases). V dropped 2 bases and J dropped 9 bases, with 15 bases sitting between them. This CDR3 region has 15 residues. Germline CDR1 and CDR2: SGHRS and YFSETQ. This CDR3 reads CASSFGGGSGSPLHF. CDR3 bases: TGCGCCAGCAGCTTCGGGGGAGGGTCAGGTTCACCCCTCCACTTT.

This clone was detected once. V gene TRBV6-1 combines with J gene TRBJ1-2, with 10 bases lining up with TRBD1. Germline CDR1 reads MNHNS; CDR2 reads SASEGT. J was trimmed by 2 bases and V by 0 bases; bases with no gene match: 3. The CDR3 totals 16 residues. CDR3 loop: CASSEAVGQGNYGYTF. The CDR3 nucleotides read TGTGCCAGCAGTGAAGCCGTGGGACAGGGGAACTATGGCTACACCTTC.

The rearrangement uses TRBV7-2 and TRBJ2-5; 7 positions match TRBD1. TRBJ2-7 matches the DNA end more closely, so the J call is doubtful. The CDR3 is 12 amino acids. CDR1 is SGHTA, CDR2 FQGNSA, per germline. The CDR3 spells CASSSQGYEQYF. In nucleotides, the CDR3 is TGTGCCAGCAGTTCACAGGGGTACGAGCAGTACTTC.

The chain combines TRBV13 with TRBJ2-1; the match to TRBD2 covers 10 bases. The CDR3 has 13 residues. Germline values: CDR1 PRHDT, CDR2 FYEKMQ (reference sequence). With 8 bases clipped from V and 4 bases from J, the junction kept 2 bases outside the gene matches. Here the CDR3 reads CASGTSAYNEQFF. CDR3 bases: TGTGCCAGCGGGACTAGCGCTTACAATGAGCAGTTCTTC.

This chain connects TRBV6-6 to TRBJ2-1; D perhaps matches TRBD1 (6 bases). Germline assignment: CDR1 MNHNY and CDR2 SVGAGI (reference sequence). This CDR3 region has 14 residues. Trimming pared 2 bases from V and 4 bases from J, leaving 9 bases between. The CDR3 loop is CASSYQGSYNEQFF. In nucleotides, the CDR3 is TGTGCCAGCAGTTACCAGGGGTCGTACAATGAGCAGTTCTTC.

This chain connects TRBV30 to TRBJ1-1; the D is unclear. This CDR3 region has 12 residues. Per the germline V gene, CDR1 is GTSNPN and CDR2 is SVGIG (reference sequence). The V gene lost 6 bases and the J gene lost 0 bases, with 8 bases spanning the gap. The DNA for the CDR3 is TGTGCCTGTAGCGGGATGAACACTGAAGCTTTCTTT. Translating it yields CACSGMNTEAFF. Combining the CDR3 with reference TRBV30 and TRBJ1-1 gives the whole variable domain SQTIHQWPATLVQPVGSPLSLECTVEGTSNPNLYWYRQAAGRGLQLLFYSVGIGQISSEVPQNLSASRPQDRQFILSSKKLLLSDSGFYLCACSGMNTEAFFGQGTRLTVV.

In DNA form, the CDR3 reads TGTGCCAGCAGTTCCCAGGGTGGCGGGGAGCTGTTTTTT. Translation: CASSSQGGGELFF. The rearrangement links TRBV6-6 to TRBJ2-2; D might be TRBD1 (5 bases). The CDR3 has 13 amino acids. Germline V gives CDR1 MNHNY, CDR2 SVGAGI (reference sequence). Trimming removed 4 bases at V and 7 bases at J, with 10 bases between.

J is TRBJ1-5 and V is TRBV30, with D tentatively TRBD1 (6 bases). Trimming took off 2 bases at V and 4 bases at J, with 9 bases between the two ends. This CDR3 region has 13 residues. Germline V gene lookup returns CDR1 GTSNPN and CDR2 SVGIG (reference sequence). The CDR3 coding sequence is TGTGCCTGGAGTTTCCAGGGGAATCAGCCCCAGCATTTT. Its protein is CAWSFQGNQPQHF.

This chain joins TRBV19 and TRBJ2-3; D might be TRBD2 (5 bases). V was shortened by 4 bases and J by 2 bases, with 10 bases between the two germline ends. The germline V gene has CDR1 LNHDA and CDR2 SQIVND (reference sequence). The CDR3 consists of 14 residues. In nucleotides, the CDR3 is TGTGCCAGTAGTAGCCGCGGGCACACAGATACGCAGTATTTT. It is translated as CASSSRGHTDTQYF.

The genes are TRBV21-1 and TRBJ1-1. TRBV21-1 is reported as a pseudogene. This CDR3 spans 15 amino acids. The CDR3 DNA reads TGTGCCAGCAGCAAATGGGGGGGGGAGAGCACTGAAGCTTTCTTT. The encoded protein is CASSKWGGESTEAFF.

V usage is TRBV4-3 and J usage is TRBJ1-6, with D uncertain. The CDR3 extends over 17 amino acids. The V and J ends lost 3 bases and 0 bases respectively, with 12 bases between them. Germline V gene sequence: CDR1 LGHNA, CDR2 YSLEER. The CDR3 DNA follows: TGCGCCAGCAGCCAGGAGGGATTCAGCTCCTATAATTCACCCCTCCACTTT. Translation: CASSQEGFSSYNSPLHF.

This clone was counted a few times. The genes are TRBV6-5 and TRBJ2-2; no clear D gene. The V and J ends lost 2 bases and 2 bases respectively, with 6 bases between them. This CDR3 comprises 14 residues. From germline, CDR1 is MNHEY and CDR2 SVGAGI. The CDR3, as DNA: TGTGCCAGCAGTTACGGTCTAAACACCGGGGAGCTGTTTTTT. Its protein product is CASSYGLNTGELFF.

This chain connects TRBV2 to TRBJ2-1; D remains ambiguous. The CDR3 length is 15 residues. Between the trimmed V and J ends, which lost 4 bases and 5 bases, there was a span of 15 bases. The germline CDR1 and CDR2 sequences are SNHLY and FYNNEI. Written as DNA, the CDR3 is TGTGCCAGCAGTGTACTGGGCAGTTGGAACAATGAGCAGTTCTTC. This gives the protein CASSVLGSWNNEQFF. The whole variable domain, filled in from reference TRBV2 and TRBJ2-1, reads EPEVTQTPSHQVTQMGQEVILRCVPISNHLYFYWYRQILGQKVEFLVSFYNNEISEKSEIFDDQFSVERPDGSNFTLKIRSTKLEDSAMYFCASSVLGSWNNEQFFGPGTRLTVL.

The rearrangement links TRBV28 to TRBJ2-7; TRBD1 aligns across 9 bases. CDR3 length: 15 amino acids. The germline V gene has CDR1 MDHEN and CDR2 SYDVKM. J was trimmed by 3 bases and V by 3 bases; bases with no gene match: 6. The chain's CDR3 is CASSFSGTGIYEQYF. CDR3 nucleotide sequence: TGTGCCAGCAGTTTTTCCGGGACAGGGATCTACGAGCAGTACTTC.

V and J are TRBV2 and TRBJ1-4; TRBD1 matches 7 bases. The CDR3 extends over 15 amino acids. Germline loops: CDR1 SNHLY, CDR2 FYNNEI. J was trimmed by 2 bases and V by 3 bases; bases with no gene match: 3. CDR3 nucleotide sequence: TGTGCCAGCAGTGACAGACAGGGCACTAATGAAAAACTGTTTTTT. Translation: CASSDRQGTNEKLFF.